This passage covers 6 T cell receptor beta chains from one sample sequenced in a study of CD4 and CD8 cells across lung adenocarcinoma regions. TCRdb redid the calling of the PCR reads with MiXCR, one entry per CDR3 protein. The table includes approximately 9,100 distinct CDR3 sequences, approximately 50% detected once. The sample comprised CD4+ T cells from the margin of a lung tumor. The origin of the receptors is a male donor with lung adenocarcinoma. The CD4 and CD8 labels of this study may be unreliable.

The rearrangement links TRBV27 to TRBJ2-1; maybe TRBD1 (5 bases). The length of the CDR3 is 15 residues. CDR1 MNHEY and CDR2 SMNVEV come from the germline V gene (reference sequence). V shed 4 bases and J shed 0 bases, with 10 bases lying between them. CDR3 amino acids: CASSSGHSSYNEQFF. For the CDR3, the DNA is TGTGCCAGCAGTTCAGGACACAGCTCCTACAATGAGCAGTTCTTC.

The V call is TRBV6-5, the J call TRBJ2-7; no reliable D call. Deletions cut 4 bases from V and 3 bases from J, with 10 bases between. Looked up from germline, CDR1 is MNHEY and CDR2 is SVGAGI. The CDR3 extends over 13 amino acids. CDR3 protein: CASSSNTRYEQYF. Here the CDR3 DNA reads TGTGCCAGCAGTTCCAATACTCGCTACGAGCAGTACTTC.

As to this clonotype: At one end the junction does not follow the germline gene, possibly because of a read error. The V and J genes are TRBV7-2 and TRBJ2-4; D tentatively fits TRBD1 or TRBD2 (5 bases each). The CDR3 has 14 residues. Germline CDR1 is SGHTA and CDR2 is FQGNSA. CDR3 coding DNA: TGTGCGAGCAGCGTAGGGGCGGGCCAAAACACTCAGTACTTC. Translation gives CASSVGAGQNTQYF.

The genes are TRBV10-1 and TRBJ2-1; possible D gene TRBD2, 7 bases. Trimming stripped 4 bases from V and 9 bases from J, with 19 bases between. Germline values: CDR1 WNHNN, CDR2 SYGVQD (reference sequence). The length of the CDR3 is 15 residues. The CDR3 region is CASSVGGGRGGEQFF. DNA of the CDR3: TGCGCCAGCAGTGTTGGGGGGGGGAGGGGGGGTGAGCAGTTCTTC.

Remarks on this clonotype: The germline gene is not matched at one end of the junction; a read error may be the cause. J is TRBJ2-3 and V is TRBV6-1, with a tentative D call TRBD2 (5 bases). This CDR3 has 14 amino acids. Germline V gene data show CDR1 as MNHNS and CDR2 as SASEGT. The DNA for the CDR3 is TGTGCCAGCAGTCCAGACTCTAGCACAGATACGCAGTCCTTT. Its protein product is CASSPDSSTDTQSF.

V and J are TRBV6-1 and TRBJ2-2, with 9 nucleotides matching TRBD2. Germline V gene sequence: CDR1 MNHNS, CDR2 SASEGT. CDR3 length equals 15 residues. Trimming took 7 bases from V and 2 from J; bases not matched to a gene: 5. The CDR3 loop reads CASTISGRNTGELFF. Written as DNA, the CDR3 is TGTGCCAGCACTATTAGCGGGAGAAACACCGGGGAGCTGTTTTTT.